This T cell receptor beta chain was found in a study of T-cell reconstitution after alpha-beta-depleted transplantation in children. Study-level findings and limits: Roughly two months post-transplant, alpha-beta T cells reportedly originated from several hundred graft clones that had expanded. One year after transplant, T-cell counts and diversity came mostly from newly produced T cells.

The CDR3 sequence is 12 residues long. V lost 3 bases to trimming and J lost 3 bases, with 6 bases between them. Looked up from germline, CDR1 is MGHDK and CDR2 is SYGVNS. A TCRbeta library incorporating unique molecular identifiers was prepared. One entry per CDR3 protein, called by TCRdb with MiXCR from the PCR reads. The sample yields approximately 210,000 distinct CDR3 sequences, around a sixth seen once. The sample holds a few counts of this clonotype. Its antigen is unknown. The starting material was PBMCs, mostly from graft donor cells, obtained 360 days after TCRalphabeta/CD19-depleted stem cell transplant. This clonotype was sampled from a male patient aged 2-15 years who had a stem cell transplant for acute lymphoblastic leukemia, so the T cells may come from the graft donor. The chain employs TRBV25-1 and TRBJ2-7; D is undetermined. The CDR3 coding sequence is TGTGCCAGCAGTGACGACAACTACGAGCAGTACTTC. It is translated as CASSDDNYEQYF.